The rows below give T cell receptor beta chains drawn from one sample of a study of shared clonotypes between healthy human individuals. The table came from immunoSEQ multiplex PCR; TCRdb's copy has only in-frame clones and leaves some out. In the table there are some 1.5 million clones, approximately 98% of which are singletons. The sample comprised naive CD4+ T cells sorted from blood. These receptors were collected from a man between 25 and 39 years old in good health. Each CDR3 is given with its conserved first and last residue. Each record gives: J gene, clone size, D gene, V gene, CDR3 DNA, CDR3 protein. The D gene is left open where the match is weak. Clone size appears in some rows only: once, few, many, or a class for an expanded clone.

J gene: TRBJ2-1
clone size: -
D gene: TRBD2
V gene: TRBV28
CDR3 DNA: TGTGCCAGCAGTTTGGCTGGGAGGGTAAATGAGCAGTTCTTC
CDR3 protein: CASSLAGRVNEQFF

J gene: TRBJ2-1
clone size: -
D gene: -
V gene: TRBV2
CDR3 DNA: TGTGCCAGCAGTGATGTTAGGACCTCATACAATGAGCAGTTCTTC
CDR3 protein: CASSDVRTSYNEQFF

J gene: TRBJ2-1
clone size: -
D gene: TRBD2
V gene: TRBV27
CDR3 DNA: TGTGCCAGCAGTTTATGGGGGACTAGCGGGAGGGGAAGCAATGAGCAGTTCTTC
CDR3 protein: CASSLWGTSGRGSNEQFF

J gene: TRBJ2-7
clone size: -
D gene: -
V gene: TRBV19
CDR3 DNA: TGTGCCAGTAGTGTGGAGGGGGGTTACTACGAGCAGTACTTC
CDR3 protein: CASSVEGGYYEQYF

J gene: TRBJ1-2
clone size: -
D gene: -
V gene: TRBV9
CDR3 DNA: TGTGCCAGCAGCGTAGAGGGGCGGAACTATGGCTACACCTTC
CDR3 protein: CASSVEGRNYGYTF

J gene: TRBJ1-5
clone size: -
D gene: -
V gene: TRBV5-1
CDR3 DNA: TGCGCCAGCAGCTTGGGCAATCCGAATCAGCCCCAGCATTTT
CDR3 protein: CASSLGNPNQPQHF

J gene: TRBJ1-1
clone size: -
D gene: TRBD1
V gene: TRBV25-1
CDR3 DNA: TGTGCCAGCAGTGACGGGACAGGGGGAATGAACACTGAAGCTTTCTTT
CDR3 protein: CASSDGTGGMNTEAFF

J gene: TRBJ2-5
clone size: -
D gene: -
V gene: TRBV28
CDR3 DNA: TGTGCCAGCAGTCCCCCGGGGCCCCCGAGGGAGACCCAGTACTTC
CDR3 protein: CASSPPGPPRETQYF

J gene: TRBJ2-7
clone size: -
D gene: TRBD2
V gene: TRBV19
CDR3 DNA: TGTGCCAGTAGTATTCTAGCGGGGTACGAGCAGTACTTC
CDR3 protein: CASSILAGYEQYF

J gene: TRBJ1-2
clone size: -
D gene: TRBD1
V gene: TRBV28
CDR3 DNA: TGTGCCAGCAGAACAGGGGCCTATGGCTACACCTTC
CDR3 protein: CASRTGAYGYTF

J gene: TRBJ2-2
clone size: -
D gene: -
V gene: TRBV10-3
CDR3 DNA: TGTGCCATCAGTGAGTCCGGGGAAACCGGGGAGCTGTTTTTT
CDR3 protein: CAISESGETGELFF

J gene: TRBJ1-1
clone size: -
D gene: -
V gene: TRBV5-1
CDR3 DNA: TGCGCCAGCAGCTTGGGGGCCAACACTGAAGCTTTCTTT
CDR3 protein: CASSLGANTEAFF

J gene: TRBJ2-5
clone size: -
D gene: TRBD2
V gene: TRBV10-3
CDR3 DNA: TGTGCCACCGGGACTAGCGGGGCGGGGGAAGAGACCCAGTACTTC
CDR3 protein: CATGTSGAGEETQYF

J gene: TRBJ1-5
clone size: -
D gene: -
V gene: TRBV7-6
CDR3 DNA: TGTGCCAGCAGCTTAATGACCGGCCAGCCCCAGCATTTT
CDR3 protein: CASSLMTGQPQHF

J gene: TRBJ2-7
clone size: once
D gene: TRBD2
V gene: TRBV25-1
CDR3 DNA: TGTGCCAGCAGTTTCGGCGGCGGGAGGGACTACGAGCAGTACTTC
CDR3 protein: CASSFGGGRDYEQYF

J gene: TRBJ1-1
clone size: -
D gene: TRBD1
V gene: TRBV7-8
CDR3 DNA: TGTGCCAGCAGCTCACAAGGGGGCTTGGGCACTGAAGCTTTCTTT
CDR3 protein: CASSSQGGLGTEAFF

J gene: TRBJ1-1
clone size: -
D gene: TRBD1
V gene: TRBV2
CDR3 DNA: TGTGCCAGCAGCGTGGACAGGGGGCGCCTGTACACTGAAGCTTTCTTT
CDR3 protein: CASSVDRGRLYTEAFF

J gene: TRBJ1-5
clone size: -
D gene: -
V gene: TRBV6-6
CDR3 DNA: TGTGCCAGCAGTTACTCGTTGGTGCGGGGGAAGGAGGCCCAGCATTTT
CDR3 protein: CASSYSLVRGKEAQHF

J gene: TRBJ1-4
clone size: -
D gene: -
V gene: TRBV6-5
CDR3 DNA: TGTGCCAGCAGACAACCAGAAGGTGAAAAACTGTTTTTT
CDR3 protein: CASRQPEGEKLFF

J gene: TRBJ2-5
clone size: once
D gene: TRBD2
V gene: TRBV9
CDR3 DNA: TGTGCCAGCAGCTACGGACTAGCGCGGAGGGAGACCCAGTACTTC
CDR3 protein: CASSYGLARRETQYF

J gene: TRBJ2-3
clone size: -
D gene: -
V gene: TRBV7-3
CDR3 DNA: TGTGCCAGCAGCTTCGGGGCCGCAGATACGCAGTATTTT
CDR3 protein: CASSFGAADTQYF

J gene: TRBJ2-3
clone size: -
D gene: TRBD1
V gene: TRBV9
CDR3 DNA: TGTGCCAGCGCCGGGACAGACTTCGCCCATACGCAGTATTTT
CDR3 protein: CASAGTDFAHTQYF

J gene: TRBJ2-7
clone size: -
D gene: TRBD1
V gene: TRBV7-9
CDR3 DNA: TGTGCCAGCAGGGACAGGGGAGACTCCTACGAGCAGTACTTC
CDR3 protein: CASRDRGDSYEQYF

J gene: TRBJ1-1
clone size: -
D gene: -
V gene: TRBV2
CDR3 DNA: TGTGCCAGCAGCCCGCCCCTCTTGGGTATTGGAGCTTTCTTT
CDR3 protein: CASSPPLLGIGAFF

J gene: TRBJ2-3
clone size: once
D gene: -
V gene: TRBV4-1
CDR3 DNA: TGCGCCAGCAGCCAAGGGGCGCAGGTCCCCACAGATACGCAGTATTTT
CDR3 protein: CASSQGAQVPTDTQYF

J gene: TRBJ2-1
clone size: -
D gene: -
V gene: TRBV27
CDR3 DNA: TGTGCCAGCAGTTTAACCTTCGTTCGACCTCGTCAGTGGGCCCGGCAATACAATGAGCAGTTCTTC
CDR3 protein: CASSLTFVRPRQWARQYNEQFF

J gene: TRBJ2-5
clone size: -
D gene: -
V gene: TRBV15
CDR3 DNA: TGTGCCACCAGCAGAGACCGACATTCTCGAGAGACCCAGTACTTC
CDR3 protein: CATSRDRHSRETQYF

J gene: TRBJ1-4
clone size: -
D gene: -
V gene: TRBV5-1
CDR3 DNA: TGCGCCAGCAGCTTGTCCGGAAATGAAAAACTGTTTTTT
CDR3 protein: CASSLSGNEKLFF

J gene: TRBJ2-7
clone size: -
D gene: TRBD1
V gene: TRBV5-8
CDR3 DNA: TGTGCCAGCAGCTCGGGACAGGGGGTAAACGAGCAGTACTTC
CDR3 protein: CASSSGQGVNEQYF

J gene: TRBJ2-1
clone size: once
D gene: -
V gene: TRBV7-6
CDR3 DNA: TGTGCCAGCAGCTTAGCCCGGACTACAAGCTTCTACAATGAGCAGTTCTTC
CDR3 protein: CASSLARTTSFYNEQFF

J gene: TRBJ2-7
clone size: -
D gene: -
V gene: TRBV21-1
CDR3 DNA: TGTGCCAGCAGCAAGCCCGTTCAGCACCCCTACTACGAGCAGTACTTC
CDR3 protein: CASSKPVQHPYYEQYF

J gene: TRBJ1-1
clone size: -
D gene: -
V gene: TRBV28
CDR3 DNA: TGTGCCAGCAGTTTGTCCAAAGGGGTCACTGAAGCTTTCTTT
CDR3 protein: CASSLSKGVTEAFF

J gene: TRBJ2-5
clone size: -
D gene: -
V gene: TRBV29-1
CDR3 DNA: TGCAGCGTTGAAGCTAGGGTTGCGGAGACCCAGTACTTC
CDR3 protein: CSVEARVAETQYF

J gene: TRBJ2-1
clone size: -
D gene: -
V gene: TRBV29-1
CDR3 DNA: TGCAGCGTTCAGGGTGACCGGGGGAATGAGCAGTTCTTC
CDR3 protein: CSVQGDRGNEQFF

J gene: TRBJ1-4
clone size: -
D gene: -
V gene: TRBV27
CDR3 DNA: TGTGCCAGCAGTTCCCTACCCCCGGTTAGCGAAAAACTGTTTTTT
CDR3 protein: CASSSLPPVSEKLFF

J gene: TRBJ1-5
clone size: -
D gene: -
V gene: TRBV19
CDR3 DNA: TGTGCCAGTAGTATTACTTATCAGCCCCAGCATTTT
CDR3 protein: CASSITYQPQHF

J gene: TRBJ2-7
clone size: -
D gene: -
V gene: TRBV5-4
CDR3 DNA: TGTGCCAGCAGCTTGAAATCGGGACACCCCTACGAGCAGTACTTC
CDR3 protein: CASSLKSGHPYEQYF

J gene: TRBJ2-1
clone size: -
D gene: TRBD1
V gene: TRBV6-6
CDR3 DNA: TGTGCCAGCAGCTCGGAGGGACAGGTAAATGAGCAGTTCTTC
CDR3 protein: CASSSEGQVNEQFF

J gene: TRBJ2-1
clone size: -
D gene: -
V gene: TRBV10-1
CDR3 DNA: TGCGCCAGCAGTGAAAAGCAGGGCCAAAAGTACAATGAGCAGTTCTTC
CDR3 protein: CASSEKQGQKYNEQFF

J gene: TRBJ1-2
clone size: -
D gene: TRBD1
V gene: TRBV5-1
CDR3 DNA: TGCGCCAGCAGCCAGACAGGGACCTATGGCTACACCTTC
CDR3 protein: CASSQTGTYGYTF

J gene: TRBJ2-1
clone size: -
D gene: -
V gene: TRBV30
CDR3 DNA: TGTGCCTGGAGTCGGGAAAGGCGGCATGAGCAGTTCTTC
CDR3 protein: CAWSRERRHEQFF

J gene: TRBJ2-5
clone size: -
D gene: -
V gene: TRBV9
CDR3 DNA: TGTGCCAGCAGCGTAGCTTTCGGGGCGGGACAAGAGACCCAGTACTTC
CDR3 protein: CASSVAFGAGQETQYF

J gene: TRBJ2-3
clone size: -
D gene: TRBD2
V gene: TRBV28
CDR3 DNA: TGTGCCAGCAGTTTGACTAGCGTAGATACGCAGTATTTT
CDR3 protein: CASSLTSVDTQYF